The subject of this entry is one T cell receptor beta chain. The data are from a study of shared clonotypes between healthy human individuals. Study-wide context: Three CD4 naive, three CD4 memory, two CD8 naive and one CD8 memory plate were used per donor.

Assay: immunoSEQ multiplex PCR; the TCRdb copy retains only in-frame clones and omits some. This sample has approximately 2.5 million clones; approximately 93% occur once, and the top ten carry approximately 0.35%. The CDR3 has 14 amino acids. The germline CDR1 and CDR2 sequences are SGHNT and YENEEA. Between the trimmed V and J ends, which lost 4 bases and 4 bases, there was a span of 8 bases. The V and J genes are TRBV11-3 and TRBJ1-6, with TRBD1 as a possible D gene (6 bases). Sequencing was performed on naive CD4+ T cells from PBMCs. The subset was: CD45RA+ positively selected. This clonotype originated in a man between 18 and 29 years old in good health. Some clones in this sample may be carry-over from other donors' samples. The CDR3 sequence is CASSSGAYNSPLHF. The DNA of the CDR3 is TGTGCCAGCAGCTCGGGGGCATATAATTCACCCCTCCACTTT.